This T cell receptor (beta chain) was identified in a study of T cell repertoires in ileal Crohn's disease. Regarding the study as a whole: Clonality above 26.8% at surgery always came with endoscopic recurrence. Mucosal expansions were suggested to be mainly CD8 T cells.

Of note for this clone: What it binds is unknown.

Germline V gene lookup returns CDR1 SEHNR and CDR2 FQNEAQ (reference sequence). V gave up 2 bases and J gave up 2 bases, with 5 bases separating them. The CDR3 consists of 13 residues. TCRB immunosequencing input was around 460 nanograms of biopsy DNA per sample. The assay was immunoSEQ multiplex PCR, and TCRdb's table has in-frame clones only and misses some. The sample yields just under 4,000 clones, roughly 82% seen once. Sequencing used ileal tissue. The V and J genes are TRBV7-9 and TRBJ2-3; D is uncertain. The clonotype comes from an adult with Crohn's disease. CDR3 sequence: CASSLSHTDTQYF. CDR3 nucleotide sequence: TGTGCCAGCAGCTTAAGCCACACAGATACGCAGTATTTT.